These T cell receptor beta chains were read from a single sample in a study of blood T cell repertoires in COVID-19. Clones were read by immunoSEQ multiplex PCR, and TCRdb kept only the in-frame ones, dropping some. The sample holds over 60,000 clones, more than 90% seen once. The sequenced material came from peripheral blood. These receptors all come from a woman older than 75 with active or convalescent COVID-19. Each CDR3 is given with its conserved first and last residue. The D gene is left open where the match is weak. Some rows have no size entry. The others give once, few or many, or a class for an expanded clone.

>TRBJ1-4|NA|NA|TRBV27
CASSLGGATNEKLFF
TGTGCCAGCAGTTTAGGGGGGGCAACTAATGAAAAACTGTTTTTT
>TRBJ1-6|NA|TRBD1|TRBV29-1
CSVRDSSYNSPLHF
TGCAGCGTTCGGGACAGCTCCTATAATTCACCCCTCCACTTT
>TRBJ1-2|NA|NA|TRBV14
CASTPRGGSSGYTF
TGTGCCAGCACTCCCCGGGGGGGAAGTTCTGGCTACACCTTC
>TRBJ2-2|NA|NA|TRBV18
CASSPPNSHDGELFF
TGTGCCAGCTCACCCCCGAACAGTCACGACGGGGAGCTGTTTTTT
>TRBJ2-5|NA|NA|TRBV5-4
CASSFQGRTRETQYF
TGTGCCAGCAGCTTTCAGGGCAGGACCCGAGAGACCCAGTACTTC
>TRBJ1-2|NA|TRBD1|TRBV5-1
CASSQQGADGYTF
TGCGCCAGCAGCCAACAGGGGGCGGATGGCTACACCTTC
>TRBJ2-2|NA|NA|TRBV7-9
CASSPKVGRLTGELFF
TGTGCCAGCAGCCCGAAAGTTGGGCGCCTGACCGGGGAGCTGTTTTTT
>TRBJ1-2|NA|TRBD1|TRBV7-2
CASSRNPGTGGYGYTF
TGTGCCAGCAGCCGCAACCCCGGGACAGGGGGCTATGGCTACACCTTC
>TRBJ1-2|NA|NA|TRBV6-5
CASRPGGNYGYTF
TGTGCCAGCAGGCCCGGGGGGAACTATGGCTACACCTTC
>TRBJ1-2|NA|TRBD1|TRBV7-9
CASSLETGGNYGYTF
TGTGCCAGCAGCTTAGAAACAGGGGGTAACTATGGCTACACCTTC
>TRBJ1-2|once|TRBD1|TRBV6-5
CASRSDRGYGYTF
TGTGCCAGCAGATCTGACAGGGGTTATGGCTACACCTTC
>TRBJ2-2|NA|TRBD1|TRBV19
CASSPQGAGELFF
TGTGCCAGTAGTCCTCAGGGGGCTGGGGAGCTGTTTTTT
>TRBJ1-3|few|TRBD1|TRBV2
CASSEAGTGGGTIYF
TGTGCCAGCAGTGAAGCTGGGACAGGGGGGGGCACCATATATTTT
>TRBJ1-4|NA|NA|TRBV27
CASIGSTGGKEKLFF
TGTGCCAGCATAGGGTCGACAGGAGGAAAGGAAAAACTGTTTTTT
>TRBJ2-5|NA|NA|TRBV28
CASSLGSVRGLETQYF
TGTGCCAGCAGTTTAGGGTCAGTAAGAGGCTTGGAGACCCAGTACTTC
>TRBJ1-3|NA|NA|TRBV25-1
CASSFRGSGNTIYF
TGTGCCAGCAGTTTCCGGGGCTCTGGAAACACCATATATTTT